The present entry profiles one T cell receptor beta chain with its context. Its antigen is undetermined. V was trimmed by 1 base and J by 1 base, leaving 10 bases between them. Germline V lookup: CDR1 MNHEY, CDR2 SMNVEV (reference sequence). The CDR3 runs 15 residues. The data belong to a study of T cell repertoires in cytomegalovirus infection. TCRdb reprocessed the reads with MiXCR, giving one entry per CDR3 protein. Of hundreds of thousands of distinct CDR3 sequences in the sample, around 31% were seen once. The J gene is TRBJ1-1, the V gene TRBV27; no definite D call. Sequenced here: cultured PBMCs, sampled from culture after CMV antigen stimulation. The TCR originated in a human donor in good health (CMV status not recorded). Some clones in this sample may be carry-over from other donors' samples. The CDR3 DNA follows: TGTGCCAGCAGTTTATTGAGACACCAGAACACTGAAGCTTTCTTT. Residues: CASSLLRHQNTEAFF.